Each of the 17 T cell receptor beta chains below was sequenced from the same sample in a study of T-cell memory formation after mild COVID-19 listed by TCRdb under 2021. Library preparation was by 5' RACE. The sequencer listed for this sample is Illumina NovaSeq 6000. In-frame beta chains were kept once TCRdb had trimmed the public reads at Q25 with fastp and called clones with MiXCR. Each CDR3 protein appears once, grouped with its most common genes and DNA. This sample comprises 140,000 or so distinct CDR3 sequences, around 15% of them detected only once. The ten largest clones capture 25% to 30% of the sample. Sequencing input: PBMCs or a T cell subset sorted from them (not recorded which). All receptors derive from an adult woman who had mild COVID-19 (a few samples of this study predate the infection). The sample titles of this study are shuffled in the database, so cell type and time point are left out; the donor was told from shared clones.

This clonotype was picked up a small number of times. The chain has TRBV3-1 and TRBJ2-1, with 8 positions matching TRBD1. The CDR3 loop spans 16 amino acids. The junction had 9 bases not matched to a gene; V was cut back by 1 base and J by 7 bases. Germline V lookup: CDR1 LGHDT, CDR2 YNNKEL (reference sequence). The CDR3: CASSQARTGKVNEQFF. The CDR3 region has the DNA TGTGCCAGCAGCCAAGCCCGGACAGGGAAAGTGAATGAGCAGTTCTTC.

The table lists this clonotype with a few counts. Here the CDR3 reads CASSYRSDSYEQYF. In DNA form, the CDR3 reads TGCGCCAGCAGCTATCGGAGTGACTCCTACGAGCAGTACTTC. The V and J genes are TRBV5-1 and TRBJ2-7, with D hard to call. Trimming took 3 bases from V and 0 from J, leaving 10 bases between them. This CDR3 region has 14 residues. Germline values: CDR1 SGHRS, CDR2 YFSETQ.

This clonotype was detected a few times. The chain links TRBV20-1 to TRBJ2-1, with 7 bases fitting TRBD2. The CDR3 contains 14 residues. Germline assignment: CDR1 DFQATT and CDR2 SNEGSKA (reference sequence). The junction had 12 bases not matched to a gene; V was cut back by 3 bases and J by 10 bases. The CDR3 region is CSARAVGEGLEQFF. Here the CDR3 DNA reads TGCAGTGCTAGGGCGGTGGGGGAGGGCCTCGAGCAGTTCTTC.

The table lists this clonotype with a few counts. The CDR3 sequence is CATSDSGTYNEQFF. Here the CDR3 DNA reads TGTGCCACCAGTGATTCCGGGACCTACAATGAGCAGTTCTTC. This chain uses TRBV24-1 with TRBJ2-1, with a tentative D call TRBD2 (5 bases). CDR3 size: 14 residues. Germline CDR1 reads KGHDR; CDR2 reads SFDVKD. Trimming shortened V by 2 bases and J by 2 bases, and 6 bases separated the two germline ends.

This clonotype was observed a few times. The CDR3 DNA reads as TGTGCCAGCAGTTACAGGGGACACCGAGCCTTAAACTATGGCTACACCTTC. It translates to CASSYRGHRALNYGYTF. The V and J genes are TRBV12-3 or TRBV12-4 and TRBJ1-2, with 7 bases matching TRBD1. The V gene end was trimmed by 4 bases and the J gene end by 2 bases; junction bases not matched to a gene: 13. The CDR3 runs to 17 residues.

At least ten counts were recorded for this clonotype. The chain is built from TRBV29-1 and TRBJ1-1; D is ambiguous. The CDR3 has 15 residues. CDR1 and CDR2 (germline): SQVTM, ANQGSEA. V shed 0 bases and J shed 3 bases, with 14 bases lying between them. The CDR3 region is CSVEDLPPEYTEAFF. CDR3 DNA: TGCAGCGTTGAAGATCTGCCGCCAGAGTACACTGAAGCTTTCTTT.

The V and J genes are TRBV11-2 and TRBJ2-1; D not resolved. Trimming stripped 3 bases from V and 11 bases from J, with 8 bases between. Germline CDR1 reads SGHAT; CDR2 reads FQNNGV. The CDR3 covers 11 residues. CDR3 nucleotides: TGTGCCAGCAGCTTTAGCCCCAAGCAGTTCTTC. The encoded protein is CASSFSPKQFF.

The V and J genes are TRBV5-1 and TRBJ2-1, with D perhaps matching TRBD1 (5 bases). V lost 1 base to trimming and J lost 3 bases, with 11 bases between them. Germline CDR1 reads SGHRS; CDR2 reads YFSETQ. CDR3 size: 15 residues. The chain's CDR3 is CASSLSEQGYNEQFF. In nucleotides, the CDR3 is TGCGCCAGCAGCTTGAGTGAGCAGGGCTACAATGAGCAGTTCTTC.

This clonotype has only a few counts. V is TRBV29-1 and J is TRBJ1-2, with D tentatively TRBD1 (5 bases). CDR3 length: 13 residues. V was shortened by 4 bases and J by 3 bases, with 12 bases between the two germline ends. Germline V gives CDR1 SQVTM, CDR2 ANQGSEA. CDR3 sequence (DNA): TGCAGCGTTGTCTGGCAGGGTGACTATGGCTACACCTTC. Protein sequence: CSVVWQGDYGYTF.

This clonotype showed up just a few times. The CDR3 sequence is CASSYEVSGRAKNIQYF. CDR3 DNA sequence: TGTGCCAGCAGTTACGAGGTCAGCGGGAGAGCCAAAAACATTCAGTACTTC. The chain links TRBV6-2 or TRBV6-3 to TRBJ2-4; 8 nucleotides match TRBD2. The CDR3 spans 17 residues. Germline V gene data show CDR1 as MNHEY and CDR2 as SVGEGT. The V segment lost 2 bases and the J segment 0 bases; nucleotides outside the gene matches: 6.

This clonotype was seen only a few times. This chain links TRBV29-1 with TRBJ2-7, with 7 bases that match TRBD2. The CDR3 sequence is 14 residues long. J lost 2 bases, V lost 7 bases, and 11 bases had no gene match. Per germline, CDR1 SQVTM and CDR2 ANQGSEA. DNA of the CDR3: TGCAGCGCCGCCCCCGGGACTAACCCCTACGAGCAGTACTTC. This encodes CSAAPGTNPYEQYF.

The sample holds many counts of this clonotype. The rearrangement joins TRBV7-9 to TRBJ2-7, with D possibly TRBD1 on 6 matching bases. V was trimmed by 5 bases and J by 0 bases, leaving 11 bases between them. The CDR3 has 14 amino acids. Germline assignment: CDR1 SEHNR and CDR2 FQNEAQ (reference sequence). CDR3 DNA sequence: TGTGCCAGCAGCCCGACAGGTCCCTCCTACGAGCAGTACTTC. Amino acids: CASSPTGPSYEQYF.

The table lists this clonotype with a few counts. This chain connects TRBV7-6 to TRBJ2-2, with 7 bases lining up with TRBD2. Germline loops: CDR1 SGHVS, CDR2 FNYEAQ. Losses at the gene ends were 0 bases for V and 6 bases for J; bases not matched to a gene: 1. The CDR3 sequence is 14 residues long. The DNA of the CDR3 is TGTGCCAGCAGCTTAGCGGGAGGGTCCGGGGAGCTGTTTTTT. It yields the protein CASSLAGGSGELFF.

The sample holds a few counts of this clonotype. V usage is TRBV29-1 and J usage is TRBJ1-2, with TRBD1 matching 7 bases. V was clipped by 4 bases and J by 3 bases; unmatched bases: 2. The CDR3 loop spans 12 amino acids. Germline-derived CDR1 and CDR2 are SQVTM and ANQGSEA. Here the CDR3 DNA reads TGCAGCGTTGCCGGGACAGACTATGGCTACACCTTC. It encodes CSVAGTDYGYTF.

This clonotype has just a few counts. The chain is built from TRBV7-9 and TRBJ2-7; D is perhaps TRBD2 (5 bases). Trimming removed 2 bases from V and 6 bases from J, with 14 bases in between. From germline, CDR1 is SEHNR and CDR2 FQNEAQ (reference sequence). The CDR3 consists of 14 residues. Written as DNA, the CDR3 is TGTGCCAGCAGCTTAATTCCGGGGTCGGGCGAGCAGTACTTC. This codes for CASSLIPGSGEQYF.

This chain joins TRBV5-1 and TRBJ1-2; the match to TRBD1 covers 8 bases. The CDR3 length is 16 residues. Trimming took 3 bases from V and 6 from J; bases not matched to a gene: 13. Germline V gene data show CDR1 as SGHRS and CDR2 as YFSETQ. The CDR3 region has the DNA TGCGCCAGCAGCTGGGGGGCCCTGACAGGGGCCAATGGCTACACCTTC. Residues: CASSWGALTGANGYTF.

This clonotype has just a few counts. The chain couples TRBV29-1 to TRBJ2-1, with D hard to call. Germline V gene lookup returns CDR1 SQVTM and CDR2 ANQGSEA. CDR3 length: 17 residues. V dropped 6 bases and J dropped 6 bases, with 27 bases sitting between them. The DNA of the CDR3 is TGCAGCGTCGTGGCCCACTCGGCCACCCCACCGGGCAATGAGCAGTTCTTC. As protein: CSVVAHSATPPGNEQFF.